Reported below is one TCR beta chain. The sample comes from a study of T-cell reconstitution after alpha-beta-depleted transplantation in children. V dropped 1 base and J dropped 1 base, with 12 bases sitting between them. In germline, CDR1 is SGHVS, CDR2 FNYEAQ. CDR3 length: 16 amino acids. Researchers prepared the TCRbeta library using unique molecular identifiers, the study reports. TCRdb used MiXCR to reprocess the PCR reads, holding one entry per CDR3 protein. Of roughly 180,000 distinct CDR3 sequences listed, more than 9.5% are singletons. The gene calls are TRBV7-6 and TRBJ2-3, with D perhaps matching TRBD1 (7 bases). This specimen was PBMCs, taken before TCRalphabeta/CD19-depleted stem cell transplant. This receptor was obtained from a boy under 10 years old with acute myeloid leukemia, due to receive a stem cell transplant. The CDR3 sequence is CASSLGPRGGTDTQYF. In nucleotides, the CDR3 is TGTGCCAGCAGCTTAGGGCCCAGGGGGGGCACAGATACGCAGTATTTT.